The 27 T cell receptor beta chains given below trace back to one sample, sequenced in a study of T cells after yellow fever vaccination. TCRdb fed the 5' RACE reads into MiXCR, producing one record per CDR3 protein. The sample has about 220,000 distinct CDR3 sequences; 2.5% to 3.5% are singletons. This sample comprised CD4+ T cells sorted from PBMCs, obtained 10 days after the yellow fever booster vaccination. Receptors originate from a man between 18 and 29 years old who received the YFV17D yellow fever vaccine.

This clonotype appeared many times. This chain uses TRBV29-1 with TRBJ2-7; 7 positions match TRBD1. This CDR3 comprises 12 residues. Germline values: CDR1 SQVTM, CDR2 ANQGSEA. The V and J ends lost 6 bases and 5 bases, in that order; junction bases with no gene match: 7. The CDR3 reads CSVVRDRDEQYF. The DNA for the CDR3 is TGCAGCGTGGTAAGAGACAGGGACGAGCAGTACTTC.

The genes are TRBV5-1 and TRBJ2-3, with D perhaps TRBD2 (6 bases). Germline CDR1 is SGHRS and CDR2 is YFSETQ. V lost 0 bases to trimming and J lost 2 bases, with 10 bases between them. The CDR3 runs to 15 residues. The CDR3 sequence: CASSLVTGLTDTQYF. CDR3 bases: TGCGCCAGCAGCTTGGTGACGGGACTCACAGATACGCAGTATTTT.

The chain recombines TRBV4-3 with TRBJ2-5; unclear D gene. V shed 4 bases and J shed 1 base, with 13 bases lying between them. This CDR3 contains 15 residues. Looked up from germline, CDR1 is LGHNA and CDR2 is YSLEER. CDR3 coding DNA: TGCGCCAGCAGCCTCATCCATGGTGGCCAAGAGACCCAGTACTTC. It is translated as CASSLIHGGQETQYF.

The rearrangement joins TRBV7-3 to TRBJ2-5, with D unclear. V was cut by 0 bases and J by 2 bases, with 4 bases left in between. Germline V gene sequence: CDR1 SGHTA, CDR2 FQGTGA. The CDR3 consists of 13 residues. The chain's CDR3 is CASSLTQQETQYF. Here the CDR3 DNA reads TGTGCCAGCAGCTTAACGCAGCAAGAGACCCAGTACTTC.

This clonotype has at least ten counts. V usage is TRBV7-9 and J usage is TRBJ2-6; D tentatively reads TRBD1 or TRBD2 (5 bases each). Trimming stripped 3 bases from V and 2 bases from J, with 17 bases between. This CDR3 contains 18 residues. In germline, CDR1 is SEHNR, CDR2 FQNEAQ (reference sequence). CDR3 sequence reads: CASSFRDAFHPGANVLTF. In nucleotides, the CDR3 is TGTGCCAGCAGCTTCCGGGACGCCTTCCATCCTGGGGCCAACGTCCTGACTTTC.

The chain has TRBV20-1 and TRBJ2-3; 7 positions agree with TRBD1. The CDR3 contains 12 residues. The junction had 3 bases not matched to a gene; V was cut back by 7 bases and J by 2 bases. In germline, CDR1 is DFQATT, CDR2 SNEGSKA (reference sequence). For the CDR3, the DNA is TGCAGTGTAAGGGGGCCCACAGATACGCAGTATTTT. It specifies CSVRGPTDTQYF.

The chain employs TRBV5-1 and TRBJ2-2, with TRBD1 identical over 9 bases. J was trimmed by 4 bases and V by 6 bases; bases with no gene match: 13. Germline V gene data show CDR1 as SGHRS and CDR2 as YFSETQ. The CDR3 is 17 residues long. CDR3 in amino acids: CASNSGQGDTITGELFF. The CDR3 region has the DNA TGCGCCAGCAACTCGGGACAGGGCGACACAATCACCGGGGAGCTGTTTTTT.

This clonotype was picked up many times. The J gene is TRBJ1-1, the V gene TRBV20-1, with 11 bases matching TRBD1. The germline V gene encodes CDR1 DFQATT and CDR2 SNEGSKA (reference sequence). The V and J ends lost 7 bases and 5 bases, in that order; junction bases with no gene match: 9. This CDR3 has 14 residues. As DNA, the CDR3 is TGCAGTGTCTTGGGACAGGGGGTTTGGACTGAAGCTTTCTTT. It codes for CSVLGQGVWTEAFF.

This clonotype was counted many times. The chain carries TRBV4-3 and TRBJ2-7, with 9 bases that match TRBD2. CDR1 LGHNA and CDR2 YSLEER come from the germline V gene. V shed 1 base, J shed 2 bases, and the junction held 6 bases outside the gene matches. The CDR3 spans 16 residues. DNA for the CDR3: TGCGCCAGCAGCCAAGTCGGGTCTAGCGGGGCCTACGAGCAGTACTTC. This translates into CASSQVGSSGAYEQYF.

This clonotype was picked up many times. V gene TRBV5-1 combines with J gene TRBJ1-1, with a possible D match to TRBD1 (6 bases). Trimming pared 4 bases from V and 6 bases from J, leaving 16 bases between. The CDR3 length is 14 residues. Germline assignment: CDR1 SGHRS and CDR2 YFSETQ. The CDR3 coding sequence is TGCGCCAGCAGCCCCAAACAGGGTCTACCTGAAGCTTTCTTT. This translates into CASSPKQGLPEAFF.

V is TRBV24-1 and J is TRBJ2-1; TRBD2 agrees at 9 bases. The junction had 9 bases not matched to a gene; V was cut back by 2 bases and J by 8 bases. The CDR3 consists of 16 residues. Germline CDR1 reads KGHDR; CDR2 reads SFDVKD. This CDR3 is CATSDSKRGAWDEQFF. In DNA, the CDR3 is TGTGCCACCAGTGATTCTAAGCGGGGGGCTTGGGATGAGCAGTTCTTC.

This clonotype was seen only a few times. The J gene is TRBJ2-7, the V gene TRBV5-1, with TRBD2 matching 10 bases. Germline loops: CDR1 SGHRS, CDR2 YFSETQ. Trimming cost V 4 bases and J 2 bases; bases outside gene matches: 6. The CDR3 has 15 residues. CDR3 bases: TGCGCCAGCAGCCCCGGGACTAGCGTAACCTACGAGCAGTACTTC. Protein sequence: CASSPGTSVTYEQYF.

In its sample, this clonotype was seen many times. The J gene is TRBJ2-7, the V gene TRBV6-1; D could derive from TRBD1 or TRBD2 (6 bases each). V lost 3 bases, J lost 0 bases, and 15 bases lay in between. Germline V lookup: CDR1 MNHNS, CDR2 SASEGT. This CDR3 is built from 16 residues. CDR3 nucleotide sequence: TGTGCCAGCAGTGACGAGGGGGGCGGAAGCTCCTACGAGCAGTACTTC. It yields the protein CASSDEGGGSSYEQYF.

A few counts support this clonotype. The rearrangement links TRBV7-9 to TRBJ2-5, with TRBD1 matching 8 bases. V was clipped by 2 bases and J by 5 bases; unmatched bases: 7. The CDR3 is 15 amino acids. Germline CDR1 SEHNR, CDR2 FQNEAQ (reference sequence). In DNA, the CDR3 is TGTGCCAGCAGCTTATCGGGACAGGCAGCGGAGACCCAGTACTTC. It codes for CASSLSGQAAETQYF.

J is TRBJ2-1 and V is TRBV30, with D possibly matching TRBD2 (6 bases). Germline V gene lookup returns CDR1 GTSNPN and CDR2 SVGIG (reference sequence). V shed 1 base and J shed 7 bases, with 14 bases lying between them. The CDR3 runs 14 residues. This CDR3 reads CAWSDWQGLNEQFF. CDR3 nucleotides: TGTGCCTGGAGTGATTGGCAGGGACTGAATGAGCAGTTCTTC.

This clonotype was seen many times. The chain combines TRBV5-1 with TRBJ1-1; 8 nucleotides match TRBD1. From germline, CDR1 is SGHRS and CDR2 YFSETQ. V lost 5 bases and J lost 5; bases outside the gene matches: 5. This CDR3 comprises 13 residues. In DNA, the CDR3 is TGCGCCAGCAGGTCGACAGGGGTAACTGAAGCTTTCTTT. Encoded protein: CASRSTGVTEAFF.

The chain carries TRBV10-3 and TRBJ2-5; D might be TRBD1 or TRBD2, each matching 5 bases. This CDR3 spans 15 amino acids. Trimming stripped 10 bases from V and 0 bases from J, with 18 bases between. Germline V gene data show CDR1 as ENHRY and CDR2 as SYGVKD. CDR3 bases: TGTGCCAGCCTTGGGAGCCGAGGGGACCAAGAGACCCAGTACTTC. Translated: CASLGSRGDQETQYF.

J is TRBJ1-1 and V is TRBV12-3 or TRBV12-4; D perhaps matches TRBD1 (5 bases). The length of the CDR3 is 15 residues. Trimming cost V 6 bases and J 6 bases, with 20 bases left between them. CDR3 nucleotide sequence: TGTGCCAGCAGCCTAGTCCGGGACTATTTTGCTGAAGCTTTCTTT. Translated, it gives CASSLVRDYFAEAFF.

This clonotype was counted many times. CDR3 DNA sequence: TGTGCCAGCAGTGTCGACCGGAATAGCAATCAGCCCCAGCATTTT. It codes for CASSVDRNSNQPQHF. The V call is TRBV2, the J call TRBJ1-5, with D unresolved. Trimming cost V 4 bases and J 0 bases, with 10 bases left between them. Germline V gene data show CDR1 as SNHLY and CDR2 as FYNNEI. The CDR3 has 15 amino acids. The entire variable domain, with the rest obtained from reference TRBV2 and TRBJ1-5, is as follows: EPEVTQTPSHQVTQMGQEVILRCVPISNHLYFYWYRQILGQKVEFLVSFYNNEISEKSEIFDDQFSVERPDGSNFTLKIRSTKLEDSAMYFCASSVDRNSNQPQHFGDGTRLSIL.

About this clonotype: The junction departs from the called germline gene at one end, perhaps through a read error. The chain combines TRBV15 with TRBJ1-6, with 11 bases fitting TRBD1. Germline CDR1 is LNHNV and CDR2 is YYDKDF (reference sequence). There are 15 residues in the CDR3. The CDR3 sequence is CATTRPGTGGSPLHF. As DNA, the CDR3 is TGTGCCACCACCAGACCCGGGACAGGGGGTTCACCCCTCCACTTT.

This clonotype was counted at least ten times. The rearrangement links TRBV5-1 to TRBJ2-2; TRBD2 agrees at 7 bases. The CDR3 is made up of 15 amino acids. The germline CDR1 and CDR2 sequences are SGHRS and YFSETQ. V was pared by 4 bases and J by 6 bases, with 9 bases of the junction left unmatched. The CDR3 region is CASSGSRGESGELFF. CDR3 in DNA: TGCGCCAGCAGCGGCTCCCGGGGGGAATCCGGGGAGCTGTTTTTT.

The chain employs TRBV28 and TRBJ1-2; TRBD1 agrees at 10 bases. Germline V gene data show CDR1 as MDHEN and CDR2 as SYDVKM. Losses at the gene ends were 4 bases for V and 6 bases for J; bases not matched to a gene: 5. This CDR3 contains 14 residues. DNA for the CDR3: TGTGCCAGCAGTTCAGACAGGGGGCTTCATGGCTACACCTTC. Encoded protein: CASSSDRGLHGYTF.

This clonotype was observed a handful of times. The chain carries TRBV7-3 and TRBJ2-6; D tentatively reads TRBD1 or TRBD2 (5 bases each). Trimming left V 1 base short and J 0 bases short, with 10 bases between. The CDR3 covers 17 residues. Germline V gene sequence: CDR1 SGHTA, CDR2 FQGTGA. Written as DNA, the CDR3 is TGTGCCAGCAGCTTAATGGGGGTAGCCTCTGGGGCCAACGTCCTGACTTTC. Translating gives CASSLMGVASGANVLTF. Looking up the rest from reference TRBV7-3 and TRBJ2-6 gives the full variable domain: GAGVSQTPSNKVTEKGKYVELRCDPISGHTALYWYRQSLGQGPEFLIYFQGTGAADDSGLPNDRFFAVRPEGSVSTLKIQRTERGDSAVYLCASSLMGVASGANVLTFGAGSRLTVL.

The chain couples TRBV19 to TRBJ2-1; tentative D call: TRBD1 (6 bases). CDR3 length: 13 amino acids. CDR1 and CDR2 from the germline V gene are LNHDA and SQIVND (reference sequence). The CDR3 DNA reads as TGTGCTACGACAGGCTACTCCTACAATGAGCAGTTCTTC. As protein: CATTGYSYNEQFF.

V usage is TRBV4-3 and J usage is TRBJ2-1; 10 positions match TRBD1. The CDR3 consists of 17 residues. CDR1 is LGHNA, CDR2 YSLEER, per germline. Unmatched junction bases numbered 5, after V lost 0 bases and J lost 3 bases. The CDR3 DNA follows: TGCGCCAGCAGCCAAGACCCTGGACAGGGGGGCTACAATGAGCAGTTCTTC. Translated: CASSQDPGQGGYNEQFF.

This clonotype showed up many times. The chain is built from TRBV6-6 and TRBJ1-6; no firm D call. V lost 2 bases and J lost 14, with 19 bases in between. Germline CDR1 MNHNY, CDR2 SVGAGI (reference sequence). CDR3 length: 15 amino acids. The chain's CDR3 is CASSYSPGIPPALHF. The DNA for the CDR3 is TGTGCCAGCAGTTACAGTCCCGGGATCCCTCCGGCCCTCCACTTT.

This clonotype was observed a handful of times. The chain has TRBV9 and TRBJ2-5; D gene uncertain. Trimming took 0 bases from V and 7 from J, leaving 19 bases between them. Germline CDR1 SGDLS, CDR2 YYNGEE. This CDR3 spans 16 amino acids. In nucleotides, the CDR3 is TGTGCCAGCAGCGTAGATATAAGGACGGAGCTGGGGACCCAGTACTTC. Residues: CASSVDIRTELGTQYF.